What follows is one T cell receptor (beta chain) and its context. Its target is not known. Time point defined: week 35, safety follow-up. Every vaccine dose comprised 300 ug of mutant IDH1 20-mer peptide plus topical imiquimod. The ends were cut back, 2 bases at V and 5 bases at J, with 16 bases in the middle. The CDR3 contains 15 residues. Germline V gene sequence: CDR1 SGHRS, CDR2 YFSETQ. TCRdb keeps only in-frame clones here, not all; method: immunoSEQ multiplex PCR. The sample carries approximately 66,000 clones, around 84% recorded once. This entry is derived from a study of a mutant IDH1 vaccine in newly diagnosed glioma.

The source material was PBMCs, sampled from a glioma patient whose treatment included an IDH1 peptide vaccine. This rearrangement joins TRBV5-1 to TRBJ1-1; maybe TRBD1 (6 bases). This receptor was obtained from a man aged 25 to 40 with glioma. CDR3 DNA: TGCGCCAGCAGCTTCTCCGGGACAAGTAATACTGAAGCTTTCTTT. Translation gives CASSFSGTSNTEAFF. The full variable domain, rest sourced from reference TRBV5-1 and TRBJ1-1, is KAGVTQTPRYLIKTRGQQVTLSCSPISGHRSVSWYQQTPGQGLQFLFEYFSETQRNKGNFPGRFSGRQFSNSRSEMNVSTLELGDSALYLCASSFSGTSNTEAFFGQGTRLTVV.